This is a list of T cell receptor beta chains from one sample in a study of shared clonotypes between healthy human individuals. Sequencing was performed with immunoSEQ multiplex PCR; in TCRdb, only in-frame clones are kept and a portion is missing. This sample has over a million clones; around four fifths occur once, and the top ten carry about 1.5%. Material for sequencing was memory CD4+ T cells sorted from blood. The receptors stem from a man between 18 and 29 years old in good health. The CDR3 runs from the conserved cysteine through the conserved F or W. Fields, in order: V gene, D gene, J gene, clone size, CDR3 DNA, CDR3 protein. D genes are given only for firm matches. Clone size is shown for a subset of rows, as once, few, many or a class of expanded clone.

>TRBV7-3|TRBD1|TRBJ2-2|-
TGTGCCAGCAGCTTGGACAGGGTGGGCCCCGGGGAGCTGTTTTTT
CASSLDRVGPGELFF
>TRBV4-1|-|TRBJ2-5|-
TGCGCCAGCAGCCGGGCCGGGACGGAGACCCAGTACTTC
CASSRAGTETQYF
>TRBV9|-|TRBJ1-2|-
TGTGCCAGCAGCGTAGCTTGGGACGCCAACTATGGCTACACCTTC
CASSVAWDANYGYTF
>TRBV7-2|-|TRBJ1-1|-
TGTGCCAGCAGCTCCCCCGGTTTCACTGAAGCTTTCTTT
CASSSPGFTEAFF
>TRBV13|-|TRBJ2-3|-
TGTGCCAGCAGCTTTGGGGGACACGTTAGCACAGATACGCAGTATTTT
CASSFGGHVSTDTQYF
>TRBV30|-|TRBJ1-3|-
TGTGCCTGGAGCGCCGGCTGGGGCTCTGGAAACACCATATATTTT
CAWSAGWGSGNTIYF
>TRBV5-1|TRBD2|TRBJ2-1|once
TGCGCCAGCAGCTTGGACCTAGCGGGGGGCCGAGGGAATGAGCAGTTCTTC
CASSLDLAGGRGNEQFF
>TRBV4-1|-|TRBJ2-4|-
TGCGCCAGCAGCCGGGCGACCTTTTCGGGGGACATTCAGTACTTC
CASSRATFSGDIQYF
>TRBV2|TRBD2|TRBJ2-5|-
TGTGCCAGCAGTGAAGAGGCTAGCGGGTATCAAGAGACCCAGTACTTC
CASSEEASGYQETQYF
>TRBV15|-|TRBJ2-7|-
TGTGCCACCAGCAGAGTAGCTAGAAGCGAGCAGTACTTC
CATSRVARSEQYF
>TRBV6-5|-|TRBJ1-1|-
TGTGCCAGCGGTACCTCGGACACTGAAGCTTTCTTT
CASGTSDTEAFF
>TRBV5-1|TRBD1|TRBJ2-1|-
TGCGCCAGCAGCTTGGGGGACAGGGAGTATGAGCAGTTCTTC
CASSLGDREYEQFF
>TRBV6-6|-|TRBJ2-2|once
TGTGCCGTAGGGGCCGGCATCGCCCTCCACGGGGAGCTGTTTTTT
CAVGAGIALHGELFF
>TRBV7-2|TRBD2|TRBJ2-7|-
TGTGCCAGCACTTACGGGGTGGGAGGGCCCTACGAGCAGTACTTC
CASTYGVGGPYEQYF
>TRBV9|-|TRBJ2-5|-
TGTGCCAGCAGCCCCATCGGGGGCCTGGAGACCCAGTACTTC
CASSPIGGLETQYF
>TRBV18|TRBD1|TRBJ1-4|-
TGTGCCAGCTCACGAACCAGCGCGGGACAGGGGTATGAAAAACTGTTTTTT
CASSRTSAGQGYEKLFF
>TRBV7-9|-|TRBJ1-6|-
TGTGCCAGCAGCTCCGGAGATTCACCCCTCCACTTT
CASSSGDSPLHF
>TRBV7-2|-|TRBJ2-3|-
TGTGCCAGCAGCTTACGTCGCAATACAGATACGCAGTATTTT
CASSLRRNTDTQYF
>TRBV4-1|TRBD1|TRBJ1-1|-
TGCGCCAGCAGCCAAGAGAGGACAGGGGGCGAGTTTTTCTTT
CASSQERTGGEFFF
>TRBV5-8|-|TRBJ2-2|few
TGTGCCAGCAGCTTGGTGGAGTTTGGCACCGGGGAGCTGTTTTTT
CASSLVEFGTGELFF
>TRBV5-4|-|TRBJ1-2|-
TGTGCCAGCAGCTTGGGGGACATGGCAATTTATGGCTACACCTTC
CASSLGDMAIYGYTF
>TRBV9|-|TRBJ2-1|-
TGTGCCAGCAGCCCTCTAGGGGTTATGTACAATGAGCAGTTCTTC
CASSPLGVMYNEQFF
>TRBV11-1|TRBD1|TRBJ2-5|-
TGTGCCAGCAGCTTGAGGACAGGGGTTGCAGAGACCCAGTACTTC
CASSLRTGVAETQYF
>TRBV11-2|-|TRBJ2-3|-
TGTGCCAGCACCTCAGGGATGTACACAGATACGCAGTATTTT
CASTSGMYTDTQYF
>TRBV18|-|TRBJ2-7|-
TGTGCCAGCTCCCCAAACGGACAGCCTTACTCCTACGAGCAGTACTTC
CASSPNGQPYSYEQYF
>TRBV19|TRBD1|TRBJ1-5|once
TGTGCCAGTAGTATGGGGTTGACAGGGACAGGGGGCCACAATCAGCCCCAGCATTTT
CASSMGLTGTGGHNQPQHF
>TRBV19|TRBD1|TRBJ2-2|-
TGTGCCAGTAGCTCGGACAGGGGTTCCGGAGGCGGGGAGCTGTTTTTT
CASSSDRGSGGGELFF
>TRBV7-3|-|TRBJ2-3|once
TGTGCCAGCAGCCCCCTCGGCGGGGCTAGCACAGATACGCAGTATTTT
CASSPLGGASTDTQYF
>TRBV5-1|-|TRBJ1-6|-
TGCGCCAGCAGTTTAGGTCCCCTCCACTTT
CASSLGPLHF
>TRBV29-1|TRBD2|TRBJ2-5|-
TGCAGCGTTCCCGCGGGAGGGATGTATGGGACCCAGTACTTC
CSVPAGGMYGTQYF
>TRBV7-2|TRBD1|TRBJ1-5|few
TGTGCCAGCAGCTTAGCCCGAGGGGGCAAGGGTCAGCCCCAGCATTTT
CASSLARGGKGQPQHF
>TRBV5-6|TRBD2|TRBJ2-3|-
TGTGCCAGCAGCCCCTTCAAGCGGGAGAAGACAGATACGCAGTATTTT
CASSPFKREKTDTQYF
>TRBV10-2|-|TRBJ1-2|-
TGCGCCAGCAGTGCGGTCTCTAATGGCTACACCTTC
CASSAVSNGYTF
>TRBV6-1|TRBD1|TRBJ1-6|-
TGTGCCAGCAGTGAAAGAGGACAGGGTGGCAATTCACCCCTCCACTTT
CASSERGQGGNSPLHF
>TRBV5-4|-|TRBJ2-3|-
TGTGCCAGCAGCGTTGGACAGACTACAGATACGCAGTATTTT
CASSVGQTTDTQYF
>TRBV6-5|-|TRBJ2-7|-
TGTGCCAGCAACCGGGGGGCGAGCTACGAGCAGTACTTC
CASNRGASYEQYF
>TRBV10-2|TRBD1|TRBJ1-4|once
TGCGCCGCACAGGGGGCTTCTAATGAAAAACTGTTTTTT
CAAQGASNEKLFF
>TRBV9|TRBD2|TRBJ2-3|-
TGTGCCAGCAGCGTTAGCGGGGGGGCAATAGGTGAGCCGCAGTATTTT
CASSVSGGAIGEPQYF
>TRBV7-6|-|TRBJ2-7|-
TGTGCCAGCAGCAATTGGCAGGGGGGCTACGAGCAGTACTTC
CASSNWQGGYEQYF
>TRBV9|-|TRBJ2-3|-
TGTGCCAGCAGCGCAGATGCAAGAAGCACAGATACGCAGTATTTT
CASSADARSTDTQYF
>TRBV11-2|-|TRBJ1-3|-
TGTGCCAGCACTCAGGGACTTGGAAACACCATATATTTT
CASTQGLGNTIYF
>TRBV6-6|TRBD1|TRBJ1-1|-
TGTGCCAGCAGTTACCCGGGACAGAAGTATGCTTTCTTT
CASSYPGQKYAFF
>TRBV5-1|-|TRBJ1-1|-
TGCGCCAGCAGTTTAAGGACAGATCGCACTGAAGCTTTCTTT
CASSLRTDRTEAFF
>TRBV25-1|-|TRBJ1-3|-
TGTGCCAGCAGGGGAAACGGAAACACCATATATTTT
CASRGNGNTIYF
>TRBV28|-|TRBJ2-7|-
TGTGCCAGCGGCCTTCAACAGGAGTCCTACGAGCAGTACTTC
CASGLQQESYEQYF
>TRBV4-3|TRBD1|TRBJ2-2|-
TGCGCCAGCAGCCAAGGAGGGGGCGGAATGGGGGAGCTGTTTTTT
CASSQGGGGMGELFF
>TRBV6-5|-|TRBJ2-7|-
TGTGCCAGCACCCCCGGACTGAACTACGAGCAGTACTTC
CASTPGLNYEQYF
>TRBV5-1|TRBD1|TRBJ2-3|-
TGCGCCAGCAGCTGGACAGGGGCTAGCACAGATACGCAGTATTTT
CASSWTGASTDTQYF
>TRBV14|TRBD2|TRBJ2-1|-
TGTGCCAGCAGCCGCGGGAGCGGGAGGGCCACTGAGCAGTTCTTC
CASSRGSGRATEQFF
>TRBV5-1|-|TRBJ2-7|once
TGCGCCAGCAGCTTGGAGTATAGCGCAGCCCAGTACTTC
CASSLEYSAAQYF
>TRBV11-3|-|TRBJ2-1|-
TGTGCCAGCAGCCCCCCGAGGCAAGATGAGCAGTTCTTC
CASSPPRQDEQFF
>TRBV19|-|TRBJ2-7|-
TGTGCCCTGATTCTTGTGTACGAGCAGTACTTC
CALILVYEQYF
>TRBV7-2|-|TRBJ2-7|-
TGTGCCAGCAGCTCCCTAAGGTCCAACCCGGGACGGACCTACGAGCAGTACTTC
CASSSLRSNPGRTYEQYF
>TRBV7-2|-|TRBJ2-2|-
TGTGCCAGCAGCCCCAGGGCGGCCACCGGGGAGCTGTTTTTT
CASSPRAATGELFF
>TRBV5-4|-|TRBJ1-1|-
TGTGCCAGCAGCTCACGCAAGAGCCAGAACACTGAAGCTTTCTTT
CASSSRKSQNTEAFF
>TRBV2|TRBD2|TRBJ2-1|-
TGTGCCAGCAGTGAAGCGGCTCCCGGGGGGGCTTCCGAGCAGTTCTTC
CASSEAAPGGASEQFF
>TRBV10-2|-|TRBJ2-3|many
TGCGCCAGCAGTGAGTCACAAAATACGCAGTATTTT
CASSESQNTQYF
>TRBV28|-|TRBJ1-5|-
TGTGCCAGCACCCCTGGACAGCACAATCAGCCCCAGCATTTT
CASTPGQHNQPQHF
>TRBV28|-|TRBJ2-7|-
TGTGCCAGCAGAAGGGGTTCCTACGAGCAGTACTTC
CASRRGSYEQYF